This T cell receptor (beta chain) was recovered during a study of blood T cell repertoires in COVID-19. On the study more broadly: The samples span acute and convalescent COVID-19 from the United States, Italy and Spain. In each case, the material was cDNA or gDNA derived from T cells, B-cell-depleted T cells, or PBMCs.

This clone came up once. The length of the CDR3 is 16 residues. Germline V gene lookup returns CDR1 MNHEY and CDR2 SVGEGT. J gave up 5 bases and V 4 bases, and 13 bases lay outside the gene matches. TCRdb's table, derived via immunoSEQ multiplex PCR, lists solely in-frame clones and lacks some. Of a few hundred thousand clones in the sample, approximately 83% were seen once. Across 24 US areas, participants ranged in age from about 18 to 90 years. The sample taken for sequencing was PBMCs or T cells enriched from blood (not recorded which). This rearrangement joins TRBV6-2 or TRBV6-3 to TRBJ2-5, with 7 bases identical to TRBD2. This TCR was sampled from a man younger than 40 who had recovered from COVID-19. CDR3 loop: CASSWGRGGRRETQYF. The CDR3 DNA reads TGTGCCAGCAGTTGGGGGAGGGGCGGACGGCGTGAGACCCAGTACTTC.